This TCR beta chain was captured in a study of blood T cell repertoires in COVID-19. Study information: Nucleic acid was either cDNA or gDNA, and it came from T cells, B-cell-depleted T cells, or PBMCs.

The CDR3 spans 19 residues. Germline lookup yields CDR1 MRHNA and CDR2 SNTAGT. The J segment lost 0 bases and the V segment lost 2 bases, leaving 7 bases of the junction unmatched. In the study's own analysis: Counts of nucleated cells, estimated from reference gene primer amplification, were obtained. The data were produced by immunoSEQ multiplex PCR, yet TCRdb's version contains in-frame clones alone and is incomplete. V and J calls and clone size are those listed in that table; D and trimming were worked out from the DNA. The data show just over 250,000 clones, with about 87% seen just once and about 4% held by the top ten.

This sequence was found in a man in his 60s who had recovered from COVID-19. The sequenced sample was peripheral blood. The J gene is TRBJ2-1, the V gene TRBV6-4; TRBD2 agrees at 13 bases. CDR3 coding DNA: TGTGCCAGCAGTGACACCGGACTAGCGGGGGTGAGCTCCTACAATGAGCAGTTCTTC. This sequence encodes CASSDTGLAGVSSYNEQFF.